This entry concerns a single TCR beta chain. No antigen is known for it. CDR1 and CDR2 (germline): LNHDA, SQIVND (reference sequence). CDR3 length: 18 residues. V lost 2 bases and J 7 bases, leaving 21 bases between the germline ends. Sequenced by immunoSEQ multiplex PCR; TCRdb stores in-frame clones only, minus some. The sample includes under 140,000 clones, about 94% of them seen just once. This record comes from a study of T cell responses to AZD1222 COVID-19 vaccine. Findings of the study overall: Unmutated variant regions are reportedly the target of nearly half of TCRs that are spike-specific.

The input for sequencing was peripheral blood, taken 28 days after the second AZD1222 dose. This sequence joins TRBV19 and TRBJ1-6; D is possibly TRBD1 (6 bases). This sequence was found in an adult who received the AZD1222 COVID-19 vaccine. The CDR3 loop is CASSIPSGPGDRNSPLHF. CDR3 sequence (DNA): TGTGCCAGTAGTATACCCTCGGGTCCAGGGGATAGGAATTCACCCCTCCACTTT.